What follows are 2 T cell receptor beta chains derived from one specimen sequenced in a study of blood T cells in healthy people across ages. It was with a sample-barcoded 5' primer and a J-beta primer mix that a second PCR of roughly 7 to 12 cycles was run. MiXCR, applied by TCRdb to the 5' RACE reads, yields one record per CDR3 protein. The sample includes about 680,000 distinct CDR3 sequences, 45% to 50% of them seen just once. The sequenced sample consisted of blood. Receptor source: a woman aged 55-70 years in good health.

The J gene is TRBJ2-5, the V gene TRBV20-1; tentative D call: TRBD1 (5 bases). This CDR3 region has 14 residues. Trimming stripped 4 bases from V and 2 bases from J, with 14 bases between. CDR1 and CDR2 (germline): DFQATT, SNEGSKA (reference sequence). Written as DNA, the CDR3 is TGCAGTGCTACCGCAGGGTCCCCACAAGAGACCCAGTACTTC. This gives the protein CSATAGSPQETQYF.

The chain uses TRBV27 and TRBJ2-3, with 10 bases aligning to TRBD2. The CDR3 is 15 amino acids. The V gene's germline CDR1 is MNHEY and CDR2 SMNVEV (reference sequence). V lost 5 bases, J lost 4 bases, and 6 bases stayed unmatched. The CDR3 here is CASSPGLADSDTQYF. The CDR3 DNA is TGTGCCAGCAGTCCCGGACTAGCGGACTCAGATACGCAGTATTTT.